Below, 29 T cell receptor beta chains from the same sample are listed, as sequenced in a study of blood T cells in healthy people across ages. A J-beta primer mix and a sample-barcoded 5' primer were used in a second PCR of about 7 to 12 cycles. TCRdb used MiXCR to reprocess the 5' RACE reads, holding one entry per CDR3 protein. The table shows hundreds of thousands of distinct CDR3 sequences, with 40% to 50% occurring only once. Sequencing was carried out using blood. The receptors come from a man aged 60 to 75 in good health.

This clonotype was seen only a few times. The chain couples TRBV2 to TRBJ2-7; D is unresolved. The ends were cut back, 4 bases at V and 0 bases at J, with 16 bases in the middle. CDR3 length: 16 amino acids. Germline lookup yields CDR1 SNHLY and CDR2 FYNNEI. CDR3 nucleotides: TGTGCCAGCAGTGGGCGGCTCCTAGGGAACTCCTACGAGCAGTACTTC. Protein sequence: CASSGRLLGNSYEQYF. Variable domain in full (rest from reference TRBV2 and TRBJ2-7): EPEVTQTPSHQVTQMGQEVILRCVPISNHLYFYWYRQILGQKVEFLVSFYNNEISEKSEIFDDQFSVERPDGSNFTLKIRSTKLEDSAMYFCASSGRLLGNSYEQYFGPGTRLTVT.

With respect to this clonotype: One end of the junction does not line up with germline, which may come from a read error. The V gene is TRBV7-7, the J gene TRBJ2-1, with TRBD2 matching over 12 bases. The CDR3 runs 17 residues. CDR1 and CDR2 from the germline V gene are SSHAT and FNYEAQ (reference sequence). The CDR3 protein is CASSLGSPSGGAFEQFF. CDR3 coding DNA: TGTGCTAGCAGCTTAGGATCCCCTAGCGGGGGGGCATTTGAGCAGTTCTTC.

A note on this clonotype: At one boundary the junction diverges from the germline segment, which might be a read error. The rearrangement joins TRBV15 to TRBJ2-4; possibly TRBD2 for D (5 bases). The end of the DNA is better explained by TRBJ2-7, so the J call may be wrong. Germline values: CDR1 LNHNV, CDR2 YYDKDF (reference sequence). The CDR3 contains 14 residues. The CDR3 nucleotides read TGTGCCTCCAGCAGAGATCTAGGGAGCTACGAGCAGTACTTC. It translates to CASSRDLGSYEQYF.

This clonotype has only one observation. V gene TRBV28 combines with J gene TRBJ2-7; 11 nucleotides align to TRBD2. V lost 3 bases and J lost 4; bases outside the gene matches: 2. Germline values: CDR1 MDHEN, CDR2 SYDVKM. This CDR3 region has 14 residues. The CDR3: CASSFTSGGYEQYF. CDR3 in DNA: TGTGCCAGCAGTTTTACTAGCGGGGGTTACGAGCAGTACTTC.

The genes are TRBV20-1 and TRBJ2-5; TRBD1 might be the D (6 bases). The CDR3 loop spans 15 amino acids. Germline V gives CDR1 DFQATT, CDR2 SNEGSKA (reference sequence). The V end was cut by 5 bases, the J end by 7 bases, with 23 bases between. The CDR3 sequence is CSAYPSGQSKGTQYF. The DNA for the CDR3 is TGCAGTGCTTACCCAAGTGGACAGTCCAAGGGGACCCAGTACTTC.

This chain joins TRBV7-9 and TRBJ2-3; 9 nucleotides match TRBD1. There are 15 residues in the CDR3. Trimming took 1 base from V and 2 from J; bases not matched to a gene: 1. Germline V lookup: CDR1 SEHNR, CDR2 FQNEAQ (reference sequence). CDR3 DNA sequence: TGTGCCAGCAGCTTAGACAGGGGGCTCACAGATACGCAGTATTTT. Translating gives CASSLDRGLTDTQYF.

Only a few counts were recorded for this clonotype. The chain has TRBV9 and TRBJ2-7, with 9 bases aligning to TRBD1. Germline values: CDR1 SGDLS, CDR2 YYNGEE. The junction had 6 bases not matched to a gene; V was cut back by 0 bases and J by 5 bases. The CDR3 spans 15 residues. The CDR3 region has the DNA TGTGCCAGCAGCGTAGCAGGACAGGGGACCCACGAGCAGTACTTC. Protein product: CASSVAGQGTHEQYF.

The chain uses TRBV20-1 and TRBJ1-5; D unresolved. The ends were cut back, 0 bases at V and 0 bases at J, with 15 bases in the middle. The germline CDR1 and CDR2 sequences are DFQATT and SNEGSKA (reference sequence). This CDR3 is 17 amino acids long. The CDR3 DNA reads as TGCAGTGCTAGAGATCTGGGAAGGAAAAATAGCAATCAGCCCCAGCATTTT. Its translation: CSARDLGRKNSNQPQHF.

The V call is TRBV7-3, the J call TRBJ2-1; tentative D call: TRBD1 (6 bases). Trimming took 5 bases from V and 6 from J, leaving 26 bases between them. Germline CDR1 reads SGHTA; CDR2 reads FQGTGA. The CDR3 spans 18 residues. CDR3 nucleotides: TGTGCCAGCAGCCTTCTATCGCAGGGGCCCCTCCCCCGCAATGAGCAGTTCTTC. Protein sequence: CASSLLSQGPLPRNEQFF. The entire variable domain, with the rest obtained from reference TRBV7-3 and TRBJ2-1, is as follows: GAGVSQTPSNKVTEKGKYVELRCDPISGHTALYWYRQSLGQGPEFLIYFQGTGAADDSGLPNDRFFAVRPEGSVSTLKIQRTERGDSAVYLCASSLLSQGPLPRNEQFFGPGTRLTVL.

V usage is TRBV5-6 and J usage is TRBJ2-6; D possibly corresponds to TRBD1 (5 bases). The CDR3 runs 16 residues. V was cut by 4 bases and J by 3 bases, with 14 bases left in between. From germline, CDR1 is SGHDT and CDR2 YYEEEE. The CDR3 sequence is CASSPGRGFGANVLTF. The DNA for the CDR3 is TGTGCCAGCAGCCCAGGAAGGGGATTTGGGGCCAACGTCCTGACTTTC.

This clonotype has more than one count but fewer than ten. The chain has TRBV27 and TRBJ2-4; 10 nucleotides line up with TRBD1. The end of the DNA fits TRBJ2-7 better, so the J call may be wrong. The CDR3 covers 15 residues. The V gene's germline CDR1 is MNHEY and CDR2 SMNVEV (reference sequence). The CDR3 DNA is TGTGCCAGCAGTCCCGCCGGACAGGGGGCCTACGAGCAGTACTTC. Residues: CASSPAGQGAYEQYF.

The chain couples TRBV7-2 to TRBJ2-5; 9 positions match TRBD2. Germline assignment: CDR1 SGHTA and CDR2 FQGNSA. The CDR3 is 17 amino acids. Unmatched junction bases numbered 10, after V lost 1 base and J lost 4 bases. The CDR3 loop reads CASSLGLAGTPAETQYF. The CDR3 DNA reads TGTGCCAGCAGCTTAGGGCTAGCGGGAACCCCGGCAGAGACCCAGTACTTC.

This clonotype has at least ten counts. The V call is TRBV13, the J call TRBJ2-1, with D possibly being TRBD2 (5 bases). Germline V lookup: CDR1 PRHDT, CDR2 FYEKMQ (reference sequence). Deletions cut 4 bases from V and 6 bases from J, with 13 bases between. This CDR3 spans 14 amino acids. CDR3 sequence reads: CASSSRTAANEQFF. The CDR3 bases are TGTGCCAGCAGCTCCAGGACTGCCGCCAATGAGCAGTTCTTC.

CDR3 sequence reads: CSVEESKVRTGELFF. The CDR3 coding sequence is TGCAGCGTTGAAGAAAGCAAGGTTCGGACCGGGGAGCTGTTTTTT. The gene calls are TRBV29-1 and TRBJ2-2; no reliable D call. V lost 0 bases to trimming and J lost 5 bases, with 13 bases between them. Germline CDR1 and CDR2: SQVTM and ANQGSEA. The CDR3 sequence is 15 residues long.

The chain employs TRBV6-2 or TRBV6-3 and TRBJ2-1, with TRBD2 matching over 10 bases. The V gene end was trimmed by 6 bases and the J gene end by 9 bases; junction bases not matched to a gene: 14. The CDR3 has 16 amino acids. Germline V gene data show CDR1 as MNHEY and CDR2 as SVGEGT. CDR3 sequence (DNA): TGTGCCAGCAGCCCCCCCAGCGGGGGGGCTCTTGGTGAGCAGTTCTTC. It encodes CASSPPSGGALGEQFF.

The chain uses TRBV28 and TRBJ1-2; D gene uncertain. The V end lost 3 bases, the J end lost 4 bases, and 12 bases lay between the germline ends. CDR1 is MDHEN and CDR2 is SYDVKM in the germline V gene. The CDR3 is 14 amino acids. The CDR3 DNA is TGTGCCAGCAGTTTCCCGAACGGTCGCTATGGCTACACCTTC. This encodes CASSFPNGRYGYTF.

This clonotype occurred a few times. V and J are TRBV11-2 and TRBJ2-1; D uncertain. Trimming cost V 0 bases and J 0 bases, with 15 bases left between them. CDR1 is SGHAT and CDR2 is FQNNGV in the germline V gene. The CDR3 runs to 18 residues. The CDR3: CASSLDPRALGSYNEQFF. The CDR3 DNA follows: TGTGCCAGCAGCTTAGATCCCCGGGCTCTGGGCTCCTACAATGAGCAGTTCTTC.

The V gene is TRBV4-1, the J gene TRBJ2-5; D is perhaps TRBD1 (5 bases). The DNA end is more similar to TRBJ2-7, so the J call may be wrong. Per the germline V gene, CDR1 is MGHRA and CDR2 is YSYEKL. The CDR3 is made up of 16 amino acids. The CDR3 protein is CASSQDDRSVPYEQYF. Here the CDR3 DNA reads TGCGCCAGCAGCCAAGACGACAGATCGGTCCCCTACGAGCAGTACTTC.

In DNA, the CDR3 is TGCGCCAGCAGCCAGTCGTTACTCGGCTCCTATAATTCACCCCTCCACTTT. It yields the protein CASSQSLLGSYNSPLHF. This chain joins TRBV4-3 and TRBJ1-6; D is uncertain. CDR1 LGHNA and CDR2 YSLEER come from the germline V gene. V was pared by 3 bases and J by 0 bases, with 12 bases between. This CDR3 spans 17 amino acids.

The V call is TRBV6-1, the J call TRBJ1-2, with D perhaps TRBD1 (5 bases). This CDR3 has 14 amino acids. Germline CDR1 MNHNS, CDR2 SASEGT. V dropped 2 bases and J dropped 2 bases, with 9 bases sitting between them. CDR3 region: CASSETRGNYGYTF. The CDR3 coding sequence is TGTGCCAGCAGTGAAACCCGGGGGAACTATGGCTACACCTTC.

The rearrangement links TRBV20-1 to TRBJ2-1; D may be TRBD2 (7 bases). Trimming pared 0 bases from V and 7 bases from J, leaving 13 bases between. The V gene's germline CDR1 is DFQATT and CDR2 SNEGSKA (reference sequence). The CDR3 is made up of 14 amino acids. CDR3 amino acids: CSARDRRGGNEQFF. The CDR3 coding sequence is TGCAGTGCTAGAGATAGGAGGGGGGGTAATGAGCAGTTCTTC.

The rearrangement links TRBV27 to TRBJ2-1; 7 bases fit TRBD1. This CDR3 is 17 amino acids long. Germline loops: CDR1 MNHEY, CDR2 SMNVEV (reference sequence). V shed 5 bases, J shed 4 bases, and the junction held 14 bases outside the gene matches. The CDR3 nucleotides are TGTGCCAGCAGTCCTCTAGGGGGCGCCCCTCGATACAATGAGCAGTTCTTC. This gives the protein CASSPLGGAPRYNEQFF.

The rearrangement links TRBV20-1 to TRBJ2-7; 12 bases are shared with TRBD2. The CDR3 has 14 amino acids. The ends lost 7 bases at V and 7 bases at J; junction bases unmatched: 11. The germline CDR1 and CDR2 sequences are DFQATT and SNEGSKA (reference sequence). The CDR3: CSVTTSGGKREQYF. The CDR3, as DNA: TGCAGTGTAACAACTAGCGGGGGGAAAAGGGAGCAGTACTTC.

The chain carries TRBV20-1 and TRBJ2-3; 10 bases match TRBD2. This CDR3 has 16 residues. Trimming took 6 bases from V and 2 from J; bases not matched to a gene: 11. The germline CDR1 and CDR2 sequences are DFQATT and SNEGSKA (reference sequence). The CDR3 loop is CSARTPSGGITDTQYF. CDR3 sequence (DNA): TGCAGTGCCCGGACCCCTAGCGGGGGAATCACAGATACGCAGTATTTT.

The chain has TRBV6-5 and TRBJ2-5; D possibly uses TRBD1 or TRBD2 (6 bases each). The CDR3 consists of 15 residues. V was clipped by 3 bases and J by 2 bases, with 13 bases between them. CDR1 is MNHEY, CDR2 SVGAGI, per germline. CDR3 DNA: TGTGCCAGCAGTTATTTCCGGGGGCCACAAGAGACCCAGTACTTC. This encodes CASSYFRGPQETQYF.

The genes are TRBV20-1 and TRBJ1-5; D unclear. The V and J ends lost 5 bases and 4 bases respectively, with 9 bases between them. This CDR3 spans 12 amino acids. The germline CDR1 and CDR2 sequences are DFQATT and SNEGSKA (reference sequence). The CDR3 region has the DNA TGCAGTGCTGGACGGCAGAATCAGCCCCAGCATTTT. Amino acid sequence: CSAGRQNQPQHF.

Many counts were recorded for this clonotype. One end of the junction is discordant with germline, which a read error may explain. The rearrangement joins TRBV5-1 to TRBJ2-5; D may match TRBD1 or TRBD2 (6 bases each). Germline-derived CDR1 and CDR2 are SGHRS and YFSETQ. The CDR3 has 14 residues. CDR3 region: CASSLGGGQETQYF. The CDR3 nucleotides are TGTGCCAGCAGCTTAGGAGGGGGCCAAGAGACCCAGTACTTC.

The chain uses TRBV7-2 and TRBJ2-3; D is unresolved. CDR3 length: 13 amino acids. CDR1 and CDR2 (germline): SGHTA, FQGNSA. V dropped 4 bases and J dropped 4 bases, with 9 bases sitting between them. The CDR3 loop reads CASSSSFPDTQYF. The CDR3 nucleotides read TGTGCCAGCAGCTCAAGTTTCCCAGATACGCAGTATTTT.

The J gene is TRBJ2-1, the V gene TRBV5-6; TRBD2 is a possible D gene (7 bases). Trimming took off 4 bases at V and 8 bases at J, with 16 bases between the two ends. The CDR3 consists of 14 residues. Germline CDR1 reads SGHDT; CDR2 reads YYEEEE. CDR3: CASSAGGPLDEQFF. The CDR3 nucleotides are TGTGCCAGCAGCGCCGGGGGGCCCTTAGATGAGCAGTTCTTC.